Many counts were recorded for the clone carrying this T cell receptor (beta chain). The V end lost 2 bases, the J end lost 1 base, and 6 bases lay between the germline ends. The CDR3 extends over 13 amino acids. Germline CDR1 SGHKS, CDR2 YYEKEE (reference sequence). Primed by a sample-barcoded 5' primer and a J-beta primer mix, a second PCR proceeded for roughly 6 to 12 cycles. One entry per CDR3 protein results from TCRdb running MiXCR on the 5' RACE reads. The table includes roughly 930,000 distinct CDR3 sequences, around 48% detected once. The record originates from a study of blood T cells in healthy people across ages.

The rearrangement uses TRBV5-5 and TRBJ1-2; D is undetermined. The TCR sequence derives from a young man in good health. Sequenced: blood. Here the CDR3 DNA reads TGTGCCAGCAGCTTAGAACTTAACTATGGCTACACCTTC. Translation: CASSLELNYGYTF.